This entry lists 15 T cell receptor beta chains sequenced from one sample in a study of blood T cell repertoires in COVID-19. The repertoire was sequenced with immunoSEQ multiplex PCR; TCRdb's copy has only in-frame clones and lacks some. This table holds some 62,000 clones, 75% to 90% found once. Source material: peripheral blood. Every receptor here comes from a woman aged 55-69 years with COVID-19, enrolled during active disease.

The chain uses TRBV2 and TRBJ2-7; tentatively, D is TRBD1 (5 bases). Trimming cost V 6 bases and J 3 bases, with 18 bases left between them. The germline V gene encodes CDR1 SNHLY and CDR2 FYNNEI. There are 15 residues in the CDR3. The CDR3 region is CASRTDGAPLYEQYF. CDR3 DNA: TGTGCCAGCAGGACAGACGGAGCTCCCCTCTACGAGCAGTACTTC.

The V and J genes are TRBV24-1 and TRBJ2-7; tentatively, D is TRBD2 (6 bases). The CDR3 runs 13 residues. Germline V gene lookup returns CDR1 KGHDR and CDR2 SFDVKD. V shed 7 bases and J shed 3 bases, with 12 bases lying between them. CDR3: CATSPSDRYEQYF. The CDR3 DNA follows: TGTGCCACCAGCCCTAGCGACCGCTACGAGCAGTACTTC.

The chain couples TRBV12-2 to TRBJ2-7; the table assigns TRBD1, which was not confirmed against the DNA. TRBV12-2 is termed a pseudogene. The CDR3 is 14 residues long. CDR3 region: CASRLAVRYYEQYF. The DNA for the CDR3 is TGTGCAAGTCGCTTAGCTGTCAGGTACTACGAGCAGTACTTC.

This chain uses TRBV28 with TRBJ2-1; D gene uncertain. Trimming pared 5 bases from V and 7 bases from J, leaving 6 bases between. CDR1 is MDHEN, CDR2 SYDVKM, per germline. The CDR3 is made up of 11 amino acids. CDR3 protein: CASSPQNEQFF. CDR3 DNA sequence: TGTGCCAGCAGTCCGCAGAATGAGCAGTTCTTC.

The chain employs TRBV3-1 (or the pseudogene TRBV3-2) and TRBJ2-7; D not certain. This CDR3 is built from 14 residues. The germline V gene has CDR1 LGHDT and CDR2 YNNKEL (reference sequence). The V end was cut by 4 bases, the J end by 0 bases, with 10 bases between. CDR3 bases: TGTGCCAGCAGCCTCAGGCAGAGCTCCTACGAGCAGTACTTC. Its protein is CASSLRQSSYEQYF.

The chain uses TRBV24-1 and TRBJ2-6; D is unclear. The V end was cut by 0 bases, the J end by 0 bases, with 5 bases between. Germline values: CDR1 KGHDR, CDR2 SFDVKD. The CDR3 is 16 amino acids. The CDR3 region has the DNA TGTGCCACCAGTGATTTGTCCGGCTCTGGGGCCAACGTCCTGACTTTC. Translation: CATSDLSGSGANVLTF.

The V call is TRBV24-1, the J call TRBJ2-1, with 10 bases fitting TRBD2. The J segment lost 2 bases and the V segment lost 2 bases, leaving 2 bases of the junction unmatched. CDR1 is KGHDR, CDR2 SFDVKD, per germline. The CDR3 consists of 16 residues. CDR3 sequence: CATSDSLAGTYNEQFF. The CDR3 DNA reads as TGTGCCACCAGTGATTCACTAGCGGGAACCTACAATGAGCAGTTCTTC.

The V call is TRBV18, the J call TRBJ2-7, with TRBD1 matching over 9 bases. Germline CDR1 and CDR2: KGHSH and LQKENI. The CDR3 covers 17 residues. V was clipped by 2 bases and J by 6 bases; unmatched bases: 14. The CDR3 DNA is TGTGCCAGCTCACCAGAGGGCCCTGCGGGACAGGGTTTCGAGCAGTACTTC. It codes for CASSPEGPAGQGFEQYF.

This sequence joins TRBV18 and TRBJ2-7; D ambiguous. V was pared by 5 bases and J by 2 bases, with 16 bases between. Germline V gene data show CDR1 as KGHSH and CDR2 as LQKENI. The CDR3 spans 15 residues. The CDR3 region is CASSVVPKNTYEQYF. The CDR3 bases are TGTGCCAGCTCAGTTGTACCAAAAAACACCTACGAGCAGTACTTC. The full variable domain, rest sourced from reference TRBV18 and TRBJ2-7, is NAGVMQNPRHLVRRRGQEARLRCSPMKGHSHVYWYRQLPEEGLKFMVYLQKENIIDESGMPKERFSAEFPKEGPSILRIQQVVRGDSAAYFCASSVVPKNTYEQYFGPGTRLTVT.

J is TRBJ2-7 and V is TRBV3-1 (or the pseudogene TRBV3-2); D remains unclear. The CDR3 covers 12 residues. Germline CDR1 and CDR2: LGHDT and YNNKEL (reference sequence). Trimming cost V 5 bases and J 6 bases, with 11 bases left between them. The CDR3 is CASSSLPGEQYF. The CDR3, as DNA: TGTGCCAGCAGCTCACTCCCGGGCGAGCAGTACTTC.

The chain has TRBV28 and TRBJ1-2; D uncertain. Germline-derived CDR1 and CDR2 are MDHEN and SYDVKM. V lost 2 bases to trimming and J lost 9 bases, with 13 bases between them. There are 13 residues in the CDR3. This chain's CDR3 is CASSLGLRARYTF. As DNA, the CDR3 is TGTGCCAGCAGTTTAGGGCTGCGGGCACGCTACACCTTC.

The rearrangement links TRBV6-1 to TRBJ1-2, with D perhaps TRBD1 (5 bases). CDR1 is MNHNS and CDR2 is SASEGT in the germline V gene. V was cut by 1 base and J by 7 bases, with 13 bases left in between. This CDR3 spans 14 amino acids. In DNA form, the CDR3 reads TGTGCCAGCAGTGAAGTTGCAGGGAGGTTTGGCTACACCTTC. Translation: CASSEVAGRFGYTF.

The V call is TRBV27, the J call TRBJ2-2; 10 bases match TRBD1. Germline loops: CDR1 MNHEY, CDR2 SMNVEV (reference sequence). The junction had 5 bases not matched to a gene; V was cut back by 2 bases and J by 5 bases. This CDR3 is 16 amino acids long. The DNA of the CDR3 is TGTGCCAGCAGTTTAGACAGGGGGCCATTTACCGGGGAGCTGTTTTTT. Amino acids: CASSLDRGPFTGELFF.

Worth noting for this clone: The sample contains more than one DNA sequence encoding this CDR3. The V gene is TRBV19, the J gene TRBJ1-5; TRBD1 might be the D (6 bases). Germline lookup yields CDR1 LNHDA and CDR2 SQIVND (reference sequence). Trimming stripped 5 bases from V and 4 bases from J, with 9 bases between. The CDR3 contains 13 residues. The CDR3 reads CASSLTGNQPQHF. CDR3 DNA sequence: TGTGCCAGTAGTTTAACAGGGAATCAGCCCCAGCATTTT.

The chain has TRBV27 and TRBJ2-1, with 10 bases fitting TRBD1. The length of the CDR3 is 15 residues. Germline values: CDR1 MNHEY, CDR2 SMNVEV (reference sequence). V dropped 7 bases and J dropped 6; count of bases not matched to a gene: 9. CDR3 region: CASKIGTGVFNEQFF. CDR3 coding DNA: TGTGCCAGCAAGATCGGGACAGGGGTTTTCAATGAGCAGTTCTTC.